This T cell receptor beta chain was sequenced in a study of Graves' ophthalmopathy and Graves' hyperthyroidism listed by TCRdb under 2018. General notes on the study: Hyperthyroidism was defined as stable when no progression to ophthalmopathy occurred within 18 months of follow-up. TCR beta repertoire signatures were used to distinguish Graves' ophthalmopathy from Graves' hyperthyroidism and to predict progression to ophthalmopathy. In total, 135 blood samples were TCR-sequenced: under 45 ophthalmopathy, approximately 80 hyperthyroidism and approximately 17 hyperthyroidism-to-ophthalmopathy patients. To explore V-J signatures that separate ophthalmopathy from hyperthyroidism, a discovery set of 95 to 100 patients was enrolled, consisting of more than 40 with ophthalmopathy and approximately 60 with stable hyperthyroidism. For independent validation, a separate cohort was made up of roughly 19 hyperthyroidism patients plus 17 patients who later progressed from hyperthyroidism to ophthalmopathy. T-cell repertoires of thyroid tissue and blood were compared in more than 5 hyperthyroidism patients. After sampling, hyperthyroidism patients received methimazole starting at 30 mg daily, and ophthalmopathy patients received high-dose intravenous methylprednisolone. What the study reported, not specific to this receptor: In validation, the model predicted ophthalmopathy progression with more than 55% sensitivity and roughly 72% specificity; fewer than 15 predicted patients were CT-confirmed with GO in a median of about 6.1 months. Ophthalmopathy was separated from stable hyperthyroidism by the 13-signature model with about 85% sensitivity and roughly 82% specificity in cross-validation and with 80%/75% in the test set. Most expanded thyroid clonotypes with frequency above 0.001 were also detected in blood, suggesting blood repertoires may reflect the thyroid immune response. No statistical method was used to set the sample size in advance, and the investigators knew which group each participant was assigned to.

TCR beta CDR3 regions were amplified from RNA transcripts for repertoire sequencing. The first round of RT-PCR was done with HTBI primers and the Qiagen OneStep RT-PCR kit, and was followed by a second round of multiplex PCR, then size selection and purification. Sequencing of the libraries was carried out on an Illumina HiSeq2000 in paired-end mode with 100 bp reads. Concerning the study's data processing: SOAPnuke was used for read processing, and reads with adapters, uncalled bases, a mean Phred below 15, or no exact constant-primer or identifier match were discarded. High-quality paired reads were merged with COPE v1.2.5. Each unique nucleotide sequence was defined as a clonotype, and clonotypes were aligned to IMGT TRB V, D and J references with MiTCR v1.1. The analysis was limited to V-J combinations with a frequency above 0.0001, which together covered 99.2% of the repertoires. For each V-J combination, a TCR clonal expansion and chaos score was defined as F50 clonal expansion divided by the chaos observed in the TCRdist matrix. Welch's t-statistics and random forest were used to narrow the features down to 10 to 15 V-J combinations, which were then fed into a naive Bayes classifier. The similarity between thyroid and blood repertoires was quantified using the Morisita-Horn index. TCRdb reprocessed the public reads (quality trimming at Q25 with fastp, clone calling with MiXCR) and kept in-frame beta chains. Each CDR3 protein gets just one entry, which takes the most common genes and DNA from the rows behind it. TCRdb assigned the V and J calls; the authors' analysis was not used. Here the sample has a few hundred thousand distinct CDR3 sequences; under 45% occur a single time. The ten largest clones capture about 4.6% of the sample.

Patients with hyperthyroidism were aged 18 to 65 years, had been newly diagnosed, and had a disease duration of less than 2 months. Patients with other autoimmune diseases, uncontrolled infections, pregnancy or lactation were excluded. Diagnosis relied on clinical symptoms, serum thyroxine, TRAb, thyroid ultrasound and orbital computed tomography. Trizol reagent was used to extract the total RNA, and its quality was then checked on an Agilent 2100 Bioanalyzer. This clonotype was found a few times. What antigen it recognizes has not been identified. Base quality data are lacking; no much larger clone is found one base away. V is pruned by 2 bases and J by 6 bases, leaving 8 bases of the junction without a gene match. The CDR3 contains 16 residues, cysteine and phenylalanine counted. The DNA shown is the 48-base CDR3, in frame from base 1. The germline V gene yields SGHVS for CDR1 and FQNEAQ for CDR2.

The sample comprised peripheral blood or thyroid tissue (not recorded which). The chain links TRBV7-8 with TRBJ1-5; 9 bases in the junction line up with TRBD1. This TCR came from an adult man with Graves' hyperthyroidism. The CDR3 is CASSLRDRVLSQPQHF. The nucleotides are TGTGCCAGCAGCTTAAGGGACAGGGTTCTTAGTCAGCCCCAGCATTTT.